The 5 T cell receptor beta chains below all came from one sample that was sequenced in a study of shared clonotypes between healthy human individuals. Cells designated naive CD8 were CD45RO-negative and were positively selected for CCR7, with terminally differentiated effector memory CD45RA+ cells excluded. TCRdb's copy holds only in-frame clones and misses some; the assay was immunoSEQ multiplex PCR. Among some 2.1 million clones listed, 80% to 95% were seen once. The sequenced sample was naive CD8+ T cells from PBMCs. Source of these receptors: a man aged 18 to 35 in good health. Some clones in this sample may be carry-over from other donors' samples.

This chain connects TRBV11-3 to TRBJ2-2; the D is unclear. This CDR3 contains 16 residues. V was clipped by 6 bases and J by 1 base, with 15 bases between them. Germline loops: CDR1 SGHNT, CDR2 YENEEA. CDR3 region: CASRPDWKKNTGELFF. As DNA, the CDR3 is TGTGCCAGCAGACCTGACTGGAAAAAGAACACCGGGGAGCTGTTTTTT.

This rearrangement joins TRBV5-1 to TRBJ2-7; D unclear. This CDR3 spans 13 amino acids. V lost 4 bases and J lost 2, with 10 bases in between. Germline lookup yields CDR1 SGHRS and CDR2 YFSETQ. The CDR3: CASSPRTTYEQYF. The CDR3 coding sequence is TGCGCCAGCAGCCCCCGGACGACCTACGAGCAGTACTTC.

The chain is built from TRBV14 and TRBJ2-2; maybe TRBD2 (6 bases). CDR3 length: 12 residues. Germline V gene lookup returns CDR1 SGHDN and CDR2 FVKESK. Trimming stripped 8 bases from V and 8 bases from J, with 12 bases between. CDR3 DNA: TGTGCCAGCGCCCGGGGGAAAGGGGAGCTGTTTTTT. Translation: CASARGKGELFF.

J is TRBJ2-1 and V is TRBV7-9; D is perhaps TRBD2 (6 bases). The CDR3 covers 17 residues. The V gene lost 1 base and the J gene lost 4 bases, with 17 bases spanning the gap. Germline V gene data show CDR1 as SEHNR and CDR2 as FQNEAQ (reference sequence). CDR3 loop: CASSLVTELGGYNEQFF. The CDR3 nucleotides read TGTGCCAGCAGCTTAGTAACTGAGTTGGGGGGTTACAATGAGCAGTTCTTC.

The J gene is TRBJ1-1, the V gene TRBV4-1; D is ambiguous. V was clipped by 0 bases and J by 1 base, with 9 bases between them. The CDR3 contains 15 residues. Germline-derived CDR1 and CDR2 are MGHRA and YSYEKL. The CDR3 DNA follows: TGCGCCAGCAGCCAAGATGTGGCACCGAACACTGAAGCTTTCTTT. Translated: CASSQDVAPNTEAFF.